This is a list of T cell receptor beta chains from one sample in a study of cytomegalovirus exposure and HLA in healthy donors. Generated by immunoSEQ multiplex PCR, the TCRdb table keeps only in-frame clones and is missing some. The data contain around 130,000 clones, under 90% of them singletons. Material for sequencing was PBMCs. The receptors were sampled from a man aged 25 to 45 in good health and CMV-seronegative. CDR3s include the opening cysteine and the closing phenylalanine or tryptophan. Each record gives: clone size, D gene, V gene, J gene, CDR3 protein, CDR3 DNA. D genes are given only for firm matches. The size entry is marked missing in some rows and otherwise reads once, few, many or a size class.

clone_size: .
d_call: TRBD1
v_call: TRBV27
j_call: TRBJ2-7
cdr3_aa: CASSGDRVYEQYF
cdr3_nt: TGTGCCAGCAGTGGGGACAGGGTCTACGAGCAGTACTTC

clone_size: .
d_call: TRBD1
v_call: TRBV2
j_call: TRBJ2-1
cdr3_aa: CASRRQGEQFF
cdr3_nt: TGTGCCAGCAGAAGACAGGGAGAGCAGTTCTTC

clone_size: .
d_call: TRBD1
v_call: TRBV5-4
j_call: TRBJ1-4
cdr3_aa: CASSLGQREKLFF
cdr3_nt: TGTGCCAGCAGCCTGGGACAGCGTGAAAAACTGTTTTTT

clone_size: .
d_call: .
v_call: TRBV5-4
j_call: TRBJ2-3
cdr3_aa: CASSFVQDTDTQYF
cdr3_nt: TGTGCCAGCAGCTTTGTACAGGATACAGATACGCAGTATTTT

clone_size: .
d_call: .
v_call: TRBV18
j_call: TRBJ1-6
cdr3_aa: CASSPPAAYNSPLHF
cdr3_nt: TGTGCCAGCTCCCCCCCGGCGGCCTATAATTCACCCCTCCACTTT

clone_size: .
d_call: .
v_call: TRBV19
j_call: TRBJ2-7
cdr3_aa: CASSAPSGISGSYEQYF
cdr3_nt: TGTGCCAGTAGTGCTCCTTCGGGGATATCGGGCTCCTACGAGCAGTACTTC

clone_size: once
d_call: .
v_call: TRBV5-5
j_call: TRBJ1-2
cdr3_aa: CASSSGQSYGYTF
cdr3_nt: TGTGCCAGCAGCTCCGGACAGAGCTATGGCTACACCTTC

clone_size: .
d_call: TRBD1
v_call: TRBV6-5
j_call: TRBJ2-5
cdr3_aa: CASSYSGQGLLGTQYF
cdr3_nt: TGTGCCAGCAGTTACTCGGGACAGGGCCTTTTGGGAACCCAGTACTTC

clone_size: .
d_call: TRBD1
v_call: TRBV5-1
j_call: TRBJ1-1
cdr3_aa: CASSLAPGTVFEAFF
cdr3_nt: TGCGCCAGCAGCTTGGCACCCGGGACAGTATTTGAAGCTTTCTTT

clone_size: .
d_call: TRBD1
v_call: TRBV6-5
j_call: TRBJ1-2
cdr3_aa: CASMDRETNYGYTF
cdr3_nt: TGTGCCAGCATGGACAGGGAAACTAACTATGGCTACACCTTC

clone_size: .
d_call: TRBD2
v_call: TRBV5-1
j_call: TRBJ2-3
cdr3_aa: CASSLRLAAAHTQYF
cdr3_nt: TGCGCCAGCAGCCTCCGACTAGCGGCTGCGCATACGCAGTATTTT

clone_size: .
d_call: TRBD1
v_call: TRBV19
j_call: TRBJ2-1
cdr3_aa: CASREGQGDYNEQFF
cdr3_nt: TGTGCCAGTAGAGAGGGGCAGGGGGACTACAATGAGCAGTTCTTC

clone_size: .
d_call: TRBD2
v_call: TRBV7-9
j_call: TRBJ2-1
cdr3_aa: CASSISGLAHNEQFF
cdr3_nt: TGTGCCAGCAGCATTAGCGGGTTGGCCCACAATGAGCAGTTCTTC

clone_size: .
d_call: .
v_call: TRBV21-1
j_call: TRBJ1-6
cdr3_aa: CARFLRTGTNSPLHF
cdr3_nt: TGTGCCAGATTCCTGAGGACAGGGACTAATTCACCCCTCCACTTT

clone_size: .
d_call: .
v_call: TRBV18
j_call: TRBJ2-1
cdr3_aa: CASSPSRDNEQFF
cdr3_nt: TGTGCCAGCTCACCGTCCAGGGACAATGAGCAGTTCTTC

clone_size: .
d_call: TRBD1
v_call: TRBV19
j_call: TRBJ1-5
cdr3_aa: CASRRTGRESQPQHF
cdr3_nt: TGTGCCAGTCGTCGGACAGGTAGAGAAAGTCAGCCCCAGCATTTT

clone_size: .
d_call: .
v_call: TRBV11-2
j_call: TRBJ2-2
cdr3_aa: CASSLLAGNTGELFF
cdr3_nt: TGTGCCAGCAGCTTATTGGCTGGGAACACCGGGGAGCTGTTTTTT

clone_size: once
d_call: .
v_call: TRBV7-5
j_call: TRBJ1-2
cdr3_aa: CVRNAQRANGYTF
cdr3_nt: TGTGTCAGAAACGCTCAGCGAGCCAACGGCTACACCTTC

clone_size: .
d_call: TRBD1
v_call: TRBV28
j_call: TRBJ1-5
cdr3_aa: CASSSPGTGIGQPQHF
cdr3_nt: TGTGCCAGCAGTTCCCCAGGGACAGGGATTGGCCAGCCCCAGCATTTT

clone_size: .
d_call: .
v_call: TRBV23-1
j_call: TRBJ1-1
cdr3_aa: CASIHPPEGHTEAFF
cdr3_nt: TGCGCCAGCATCCATCCCCCCGAGGGCCACACTGAAGCTTTCTTT

clone_size: .
d_call: .
v_call: TRBV7-9
j_call: TRBJ1-1
cdr3_aa: CASRTNTEAFF
cdr3_nt: TGTGCCAGCAGGACAAATACTGAAGCTTTCTTT

clone_size: once
d_call: .
v_call: TRBV5-1
j_call: TRBJ2-1
cdr3_aa: CASTQGNEQFF
cdr3_nt: TGCGCCAGCACACAGGGCAATGAGCAGTTCTTC

clone_size: .
d_call: .
v_call: TRBV6-5
j_call: TRBJ2-1
cdr3_aa: CASSSQGKSFF
cdr3_nt: TGTGCCAGCAGTTCTCAGGGAAAATCGTTCTTC

clone_size: .
d_call: .
v_call: TRBV5-1
j_call: TRBJ2-2
cdr3_aa: CASTETGNTGELFF
cdr3_nt: TGCGCCAGCACCGAGACAGGGAACACCGGGGAGCTGTTTTTT

clone_size: few
d_call: .
v_call: TRBV19
j_call: TRBJ2-2
cdr3_aa: CASSSGTGELFF
cdr3_nt: TGTGCCAGTAGCTCAGGGACCGGGGAGCTGTTTTTT

clone_size: .
d_call: .
v_call: TRBV28
j_call: TRBJ2-2
cdr3_aa: CASSGAMGRLVGELFF
cdr3_nt: TGTGCCAGCAGTGGGGCGATGGGAAGACTTGTCGGGGAGCTGTTTTTT

clone_size: .
d_call: .
v_call: TRBV4-1
j_call: TRBJ1-1
cdr3_aa: CASSQPAPDTEAFF
cdr3_nt: TGCGCCAGCAGCCAACCCGCTCCGGACACTGAAGCTTTCTTT

clone_size: .
d_call: TRBD1
v_call: TRBV4-2
j_call: TRBJ2-7
cdr3_aa: CASSQEGQGDYEQYF
cdr3_nt: TGTGCCAGCAGCCAAGAGGGACAGGGGGACTACGAGCAGTACTTC

clone_size: .
d_call: .
v_call: TRBV28
j_call: TRBJ1-2
cdr3_aa: CAILGGVLGYTF
cdr3_nt: TGTGCCATCCTTGGGGGCGTCTTAGGCTACACCTTC

clone_size: once
d_call: .
v_call: TRBV5-4
j_call: TRBJ1-1
cdr3_aa: CASSLGYRRAPTEAFF
cdr3_nt: TGTGCCAGCAGCTTGGGTTATCGCAGGGCCCCGACTGAAGCTTTCTTT

clone_size: .
d_call: .
v_call: TRBV7-9
j_call: TRBJ1-4
cdr3_aa: CASSPAGYEKLFF
cdr3_nt: TGTGCCAGCAGCCCTGCAGGGTACGAAAAACTGTTTTTT

clone_size: .
d_call: .
v_call: TRBV5-1
j_call: TRBJ1-5
cdr3_aa: CASSLASNQPQHF
cdr3_nt: TGCGCCAGCAGCTTAGCTAGCAATCAGCCCCAGCATTTT

clone_size: .
d_call: TRBD1
v_call: TRBV18
j_call: TRBJ1-6
cdr3_aa: CASSPDRGQGNSPLHF
cdr3_nt: TGTGCCAGCTCACCAGACAGGGGGCAGGGTAATTCACCCCTCCACTTT

clone_size: .
d_call: .
v_call: TRBV15
j_call: TRBJ2-5
cdr3_aa: CATSRDGTLQETQYF
cdr3_nt: TGTGCCACCAGCAGAGATGGGACTTTACAAGAGACCCAGTACTTC

clone_size: .
d_call: .
v_call: TRBV10-1
j_call: TRBJ1-1
cdr3_aa: CASSAPRLVEAFF
cdr3_nt: TGCGCCAGCAGTGCGCCGAGGTTAGTTGAAGCTTTCTTT

clone_size: .
d_call: .
v_call: TRBV9
j_call: TRBJ2-1
cdr3_aa: CASSVVAGTYNEQFF
cdr3_nt: TGTGCCAGCAGCGTAGTGGCAGGGACCTACAATGAGCAGTTCTTC

clone_size: .
d_call: TRBD1
v_call: TRBV7-9
j_call: TRBJ1-1
cdr3_aa: CAILPGQGFMNTEAFF
cdr3_nt: TGTGCCATTTTACCGGGACAGGGTTTTATGAACACTGAAGCTTTCTTT